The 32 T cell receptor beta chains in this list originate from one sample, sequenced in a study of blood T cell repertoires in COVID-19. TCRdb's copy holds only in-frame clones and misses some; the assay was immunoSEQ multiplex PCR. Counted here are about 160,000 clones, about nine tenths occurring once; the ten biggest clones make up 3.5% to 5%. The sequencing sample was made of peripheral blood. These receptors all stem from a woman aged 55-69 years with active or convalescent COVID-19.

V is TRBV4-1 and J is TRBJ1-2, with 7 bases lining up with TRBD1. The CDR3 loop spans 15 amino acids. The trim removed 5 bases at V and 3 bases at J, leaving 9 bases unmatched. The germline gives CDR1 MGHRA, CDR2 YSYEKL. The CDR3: CASSSILTGDYGYTF. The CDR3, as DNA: TGCGCCAGCAGCAGTATCCTAACAGGGGACTATGGCTACACCTTC.

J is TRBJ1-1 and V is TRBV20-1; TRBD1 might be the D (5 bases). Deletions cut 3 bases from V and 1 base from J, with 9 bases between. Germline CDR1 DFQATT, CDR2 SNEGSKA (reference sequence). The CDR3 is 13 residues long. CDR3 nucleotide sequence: TGCAGTGCTAGTTTAGACAGGAACACTGAAGCTTTCTTT. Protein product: CSASLDRNTEAFF.

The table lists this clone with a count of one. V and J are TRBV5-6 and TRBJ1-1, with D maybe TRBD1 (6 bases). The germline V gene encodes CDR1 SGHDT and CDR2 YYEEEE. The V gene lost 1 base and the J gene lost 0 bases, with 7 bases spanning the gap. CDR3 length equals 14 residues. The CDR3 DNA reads TGTGCCAGCAGCTTGCAGGGGATGAACACTGAAGCTTTCTTT. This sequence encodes CASSLQGMNTEAFF. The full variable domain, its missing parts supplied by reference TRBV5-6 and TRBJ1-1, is DAGVTQSPTHLIKTRGQQVTLRCSPKSGHDTVSWYQQALGQGPQFIFQYYEEEERQRGNFPDRFSGHQFPNYSSELNVNALLLGDSALYLCASSLQGMNTEAFFGQGTRLTVV.

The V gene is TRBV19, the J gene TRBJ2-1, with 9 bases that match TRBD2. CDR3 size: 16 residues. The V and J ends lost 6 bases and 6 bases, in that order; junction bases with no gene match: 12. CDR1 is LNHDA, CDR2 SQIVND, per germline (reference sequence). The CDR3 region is CASSSPGLASGNEQFF. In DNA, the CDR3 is TGTGCCAGTAGCAGCCCAGGACTAGCGTCGGGCAATGAGCAGTTCTTC.

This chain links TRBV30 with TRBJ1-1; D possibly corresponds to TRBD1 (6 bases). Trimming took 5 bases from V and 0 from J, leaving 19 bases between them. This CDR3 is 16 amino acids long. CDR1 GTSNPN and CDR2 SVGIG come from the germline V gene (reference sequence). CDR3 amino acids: CAWSRAGGLMNTEAFF. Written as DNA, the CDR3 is TGTGCCTGGTCACGCGCGGGGGGGCTCATGAACACTGAAGCTTTCTTT.

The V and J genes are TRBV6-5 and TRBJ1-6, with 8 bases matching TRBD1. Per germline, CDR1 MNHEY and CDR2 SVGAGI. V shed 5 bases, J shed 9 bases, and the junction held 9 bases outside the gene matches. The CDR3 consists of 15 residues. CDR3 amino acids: CASSKMDRESSPLHF. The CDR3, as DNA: TGTGCCAGCAGTAAAATGGACAGGGAAAGTTCACCCCTCCACTTT.

In nucleotides, the CDR3 is TGCAGTGCTAGTTTGGCAGGCAAGGATCATCAGCCCCAGCATTTT. Protein product: CSASLAGKDHQPQHF. V is TRBV20-1 and J is TRBJ1-5; D unclear. Germline CDR1 and CDR2: DFQATT and SNEGSKA (reference sequence). The germline V and J ends were trimmed by 3 bases and 5 bases, with 17 bases remaining between them. The CDR3 extends over 15 amino acids.

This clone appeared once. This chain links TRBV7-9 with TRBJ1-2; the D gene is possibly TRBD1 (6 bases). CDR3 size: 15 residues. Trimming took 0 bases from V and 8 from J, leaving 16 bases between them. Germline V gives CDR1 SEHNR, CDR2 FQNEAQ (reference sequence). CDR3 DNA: TGTGCCAGCAGCTTAGCCTTGGGGGGGCCGGTAGGCTACACCTTC. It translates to CASSLALGGPVGYTF.

The CDR3 region has the DNA TGTGCCAGCAGTTACTCGTTATCGATTGAGGGAAATGAGCAGTTCTTC. Protein sequence: CASSYSLSIEGNEQFF. This chain joins TRBV6-5 and TRBJ2-1, with a possible D match to TRBD2 (5 bases). V shed 0 bases and J shed 7 bases, with 16 bases lying between them. The germline gives CDR1 MNHEY, CDR2 SVGAGI. The CDR3 covers 16 residues.

The CDR3 reads CASSQGGQETQYF. The CDR3 nucleotides read TGTGCCAGCAGCCAGGGGGGGCAAGAGACCCAGTACTTC. The chain uses TRBV7-8 and TRBJ2-5; D is perhaps TRBD1 or TRBD2 (7 bases each). Looked up from germline, CDR1 is SGHVS and CDR2 is FQNEAQ. This CDR3 comprises 13 residues. Trimming removed 5 bases from V and 2 bases from J, with 9 bases in between.

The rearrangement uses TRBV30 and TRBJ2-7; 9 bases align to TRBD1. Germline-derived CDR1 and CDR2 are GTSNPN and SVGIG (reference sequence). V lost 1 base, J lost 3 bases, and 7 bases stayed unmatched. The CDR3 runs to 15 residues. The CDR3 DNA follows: TGTGCCTGGAGTGACCGGGACAGGGTCGTCTACGAGCAGTACTTC. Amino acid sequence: CAWSDRDRVVYEQYF.

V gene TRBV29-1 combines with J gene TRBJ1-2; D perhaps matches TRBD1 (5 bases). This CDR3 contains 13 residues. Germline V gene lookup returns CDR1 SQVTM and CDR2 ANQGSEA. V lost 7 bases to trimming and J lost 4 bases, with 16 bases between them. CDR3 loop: CSAGEELAYGYTF. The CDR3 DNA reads TGCAGCGCGGGGGAGGAACTAGCCTATGGCTACACCTTC.

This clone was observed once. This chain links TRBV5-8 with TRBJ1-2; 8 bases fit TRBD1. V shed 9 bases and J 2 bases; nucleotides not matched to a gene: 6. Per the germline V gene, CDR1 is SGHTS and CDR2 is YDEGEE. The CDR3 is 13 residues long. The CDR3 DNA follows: TGTGCCACCGTCAGGGACAGGAACTATGGCTACACCTTC. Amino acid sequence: CATVRDRNYGYTF.

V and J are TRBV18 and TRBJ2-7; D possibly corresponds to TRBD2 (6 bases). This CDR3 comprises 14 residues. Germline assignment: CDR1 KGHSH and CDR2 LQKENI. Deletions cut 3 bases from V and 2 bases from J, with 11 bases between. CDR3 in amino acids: CASSPSRGTYEQYF. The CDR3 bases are TGTGCCAGCTCACCCTCCCGGGGGACCTACGAGCAGTACTTC.

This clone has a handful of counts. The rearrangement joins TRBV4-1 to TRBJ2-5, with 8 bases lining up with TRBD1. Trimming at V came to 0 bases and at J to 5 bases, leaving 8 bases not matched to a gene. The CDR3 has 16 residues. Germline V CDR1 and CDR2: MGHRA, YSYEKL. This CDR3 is CASSQDPGQGQETQYF. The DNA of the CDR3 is TGCGCCAGCAGCCAAGATCCTGGACAGGGCCAGGAGACCCAGTACTTC.

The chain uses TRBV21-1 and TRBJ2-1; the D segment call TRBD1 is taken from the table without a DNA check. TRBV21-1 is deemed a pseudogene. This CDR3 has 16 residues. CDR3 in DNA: TGTGCCAGCAGCAAAGCTCGGGACAGGGGAAACAATGAGCAGTTCTTC. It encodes CASSKARDRGNNEQFF.

CDR3 bases: TGTGCCAGCAGCTTAGACCAGGGAGGAGAAGCTTTCTTT. Translated, it gives CASSLDQGGEAFF. The V gene is TRBV7-2, the J gene TRBJ1-1; maybe TRBD1 (5 bases). CDR1 is SGHTA, CDR2 FQGNSA, per germline. V dropped 1 base and J dropped 8 bases, with 11 bases sitting between them. This CDR3 region has 13 residues.

The chain's CDR3 is CASSEGVRFPGEQYF. CDR3 bases: TGTGCCAGCAGTGAAGGGGTCAGGTTCCCTGGCGAGCAGTACTTC. The chain has TRBV6-1 and TRBJ2-7; D uncertain. The CDR3 is 15 residues long. Deletions cut 1 base from V and 6 bases from J, with 16 bases between. CDR1 MNHNS and CDR2 SASEGT come from the germline V gene.

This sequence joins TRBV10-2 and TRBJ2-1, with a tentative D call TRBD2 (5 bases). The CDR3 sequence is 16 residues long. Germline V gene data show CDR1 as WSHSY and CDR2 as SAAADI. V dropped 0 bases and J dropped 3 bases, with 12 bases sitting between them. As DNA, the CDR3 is TGCGCCAGCAGTGAGTCTTCCAGGACTGACTACAATGAGCAGTTCTTC. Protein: CASSESSRTDYNEQFF.

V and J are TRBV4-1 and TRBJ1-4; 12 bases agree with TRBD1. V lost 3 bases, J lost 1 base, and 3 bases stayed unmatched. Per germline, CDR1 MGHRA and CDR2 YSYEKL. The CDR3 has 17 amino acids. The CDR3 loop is CASSQGQGAQTNEKLFF. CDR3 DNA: TGCGCCAGCAGCCAGGGACAGGGGGCGCAAACTAATGAAAAACTGTTTTTT.

DNA for the CDR3: TGTGCCAGCAGCTCCGCCCCGGACAGGGGGCGGTCTGGCTACACCTTC. It translates to CASSSAPDRGRSGYTF. This sequence joins TRBV7-2 and TRBJ1-2; 11 positions agree with TRBD1. The CDR3 has 16 amino acids. Germline CDR1 SGHTA, CDR2 FQGNSA. Trimming removed 4 bases from V and 7 bases from J; junction bases left unmatched: 11.

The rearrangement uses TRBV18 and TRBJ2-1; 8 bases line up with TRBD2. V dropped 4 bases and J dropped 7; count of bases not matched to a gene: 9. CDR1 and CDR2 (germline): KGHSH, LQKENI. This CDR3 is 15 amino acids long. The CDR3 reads CASSLPAGAINEQFF. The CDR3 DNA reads TGTGCCAGCTCACTCCCAGCGGGGGCTATTAATGAGCAGTTCTTC.

The CDR3 spells CAWSRDTITTNEKLFF. The CDR3 nucleotides read TGTGCCTGGAGTCGGGACACAATAACAACTAATGAAAAACTGTTTTTT. This rearrangement joins TRBV30 to TRBJ1-4; weak D call: TRBD1 (6 bases). Germline assignment: CDR1 GTSNPN and CDR2 SVGIG (reference sequence). Trimming pared 2 bases from V and 0 bases from J, leaving 13 bases between. CDR3 length: 16 residues.

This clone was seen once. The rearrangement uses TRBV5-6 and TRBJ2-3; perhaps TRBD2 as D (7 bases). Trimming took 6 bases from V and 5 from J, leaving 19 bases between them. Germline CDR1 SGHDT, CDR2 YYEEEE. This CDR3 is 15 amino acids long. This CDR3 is CASNSWGGRGDTQYF. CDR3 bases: TGTGCCAGCAACTCCTGGGGGGGCCGGGGAGATACGCAGTATTTT.

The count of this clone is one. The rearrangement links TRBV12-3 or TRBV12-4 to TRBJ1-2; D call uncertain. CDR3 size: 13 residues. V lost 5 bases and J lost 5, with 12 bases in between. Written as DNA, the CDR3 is TGTGCCAGCAGTAACGGGGTGGAGTATGGCTACACCTTC. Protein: CASSNGVEYGYTF.

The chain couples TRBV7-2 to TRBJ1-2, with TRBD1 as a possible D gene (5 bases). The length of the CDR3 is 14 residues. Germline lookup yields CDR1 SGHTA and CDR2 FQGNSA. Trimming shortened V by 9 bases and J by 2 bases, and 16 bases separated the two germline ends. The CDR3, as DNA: TGTGCCAGTAGCCTTAAGACAGAAAACTATGGCTACACCTTC. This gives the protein CASSLKTENYGYTF.

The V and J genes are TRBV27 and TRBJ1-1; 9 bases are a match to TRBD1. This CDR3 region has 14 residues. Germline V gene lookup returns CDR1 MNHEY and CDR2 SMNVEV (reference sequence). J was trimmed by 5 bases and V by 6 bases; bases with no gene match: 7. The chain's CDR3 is CASRLQGARTEAFF. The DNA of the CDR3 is TGTGCCAGCAGGTTACAGGGGGCGCGGACTGAAGCTTTCTTT.

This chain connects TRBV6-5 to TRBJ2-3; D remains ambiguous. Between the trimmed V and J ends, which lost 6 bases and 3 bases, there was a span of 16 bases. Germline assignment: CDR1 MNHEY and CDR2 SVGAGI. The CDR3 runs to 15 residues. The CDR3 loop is CASSQAHEGTDTQYF. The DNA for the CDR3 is TGTGCCAGCAGCCAGGCCCACGAAGGTACAGATACGCAGTATTTT.

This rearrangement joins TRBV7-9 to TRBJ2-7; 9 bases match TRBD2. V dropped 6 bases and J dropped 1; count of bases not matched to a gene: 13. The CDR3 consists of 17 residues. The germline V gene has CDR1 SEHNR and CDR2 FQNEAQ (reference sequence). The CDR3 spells CASSRGPSGDFSYEQYF. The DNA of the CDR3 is TGTGCCAGCAGTCGCGGTCCTAGCGGGGACTTTTCCTACGAGCAGTACTTC.

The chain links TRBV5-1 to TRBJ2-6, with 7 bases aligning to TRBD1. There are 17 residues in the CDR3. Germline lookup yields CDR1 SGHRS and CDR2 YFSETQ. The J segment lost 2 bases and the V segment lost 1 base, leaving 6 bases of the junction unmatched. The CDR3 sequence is CASSLSPGGAGANVLTF. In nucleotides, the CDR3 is TGCGCCAGCAGCTTGTCTCCAGGGGGTGCTGGGGCCAACGTCCTGACTTTC.

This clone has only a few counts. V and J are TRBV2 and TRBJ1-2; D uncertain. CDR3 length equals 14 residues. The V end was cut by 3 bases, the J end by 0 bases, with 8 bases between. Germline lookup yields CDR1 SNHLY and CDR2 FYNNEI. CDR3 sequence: CASSEAGANYGYTF. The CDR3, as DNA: TGTGCCAGCAGTGAGGCAGGTGCTAACTATGGCTACACCTTC.

The CDR3 here is CASRQDSSTQYF. The DNA for the CDR3 is TGTGCCAGCAGGCAGGACAGCTCGACCCAGTACTTC. This chain connects TRBV7-9 to TRBJ2-5; a weak D match, TRBD1 (6 bases). V was pared by 6 bases and J by 7 bases, with 12 bases between. CDR1 is SEHNR and CDR2 is FQNEAQ in the germline V gene (reference sequence). The CDR3 extends over 12 amino acids.